Shown below are 2 T cell receptor beta chains from a single sample sequenced in a study of beta chain features in type 1 diabetes. Sequenced material consisted of expressed TCRB transcripts (all of the isolated RNA was reverse transcribed). Profiled with immunoSEQ multiplex PCR; TCRdb holds only in-frame clones, not every one. The data show 600,000 to 700,000 clones, with around 12% seen just once and more than 0.1% held by the top ten. Antigens for these TCRs are unknown. General study findings and limits: Researchers report that Type 1 diabetes patients had moderately but significantly shorter TCRB CDR3s across all four CD4+ subsets.

Specimen: naive CD4+ T cells from blood. These receptors were obtained from a man aged 25 to 45 with type 1 diabetes.

In this sample, this clone turned up a few times. The sample holds other DNA sequences that translate to the same CDR3. This chain links TRBV18 with TRBJ2-5; the D is unclear. This CDR3 region has 11 residues. Trimming took 5 bases from V and 1 from J, leaving 2 bases between them. The germline V gene encodes CDR1 KGHSH and CDR2 LQKENI. The CDR3 DNA reads TGTGCCAGCTCATCCCAAGAGACCCAGTACTTC. This sequence encodes CASSSQETQYF.

This sequence joins TRBV28 and TRBJ1-2; D gene ambiguous. The germline gives CDR1 MDHEN, CDR2 SYDVKM. The V end lost 1 base, the J end lost 2 bases, and 8 bases lay between the germline ends. This CDR3 is built from 14 residues. CDR3 in amino acids: CASSLSTQNYGYTF. CDR3 sequence (DNA): TGTGCCAGCAGTTTATCGACCCAAAACTATGGCTACACCTTC.